The clone carrying this T cell receptor (beta chain) has only a few counts. As yet, its antigen is unknown. This sample is drawn from a study of blood T cells in healthy people across ages. Findings and limits, study-wide: As naive T cell percentage varied, TCR beta diversity correlated strongly with it.

Next came a second PCR, run for about 7 to 11 cycles, which used a sample-barcoded 5' primer along with a J-beta primer mix. The template-switch adaptor was a 5' adaptor with 12 random nucleotides. It tagged each cDNA molecule. MiXCR, run by TCRdb on the 5' RACE reads, gives a single entry per CDR3 protein. The data show hundreds of thousands of distinct CDR3 sequences, with 55% to 70% seen just once and 22% held by the top ten. V was trimmed by 5 bases and J by 0 bases, leaving 17 bases between them. The germline V gene has CDR1 DFQATT and CDR2 SNEGSKA (reference sequence). The CDR3 is 17 amino acids.

The sequenced material came from blood. This clonotype was obtained from a man aged 25 to 45 in good health. The V and J genes are TRBV20-1 and TRBJ1-6, with unresolved D. CDR3 sequence reads: CSAPPPGESSYNSPLHF. CDR3 nucleotide sequence: TGCAGTGCTCCTCCCCCTGGGGAGAGCTCCTATAATTCACCCCTCCACTTT.